Shown below are 6 T cell receptor beta chains from a single sample sequenced in a study of T-cell reconstitution after alpha-beta-depleted transplantation in children. A TCRbeta library incorporating unique molecular identifiers was prepared. From the PCR reads, TCRdb called clonotypes with MiXCR, one entry per CDR3 protein. The repertoire holds fewer than 700,000 distinct CDR3 sequences, with around 23% as singletons. The specimen comprised PBMCs, mostly from graft donor cells, sampled 360 days after TCRalphabeta/CD19-depleted stem cell transplant. The receptors originated from a boy in the first two years of life who had a stem cell transplant for acute myeloid leukemia, so the T cells may come from the graft donor.

This clonotype was seen ten or more times. The V call is TRBV3-1, the J call TRBJ2-2; D uncertain. The CDR3 totals 14 residues. V was pared by 7 bases and J by 0 bases, with 9 bases between. CDR1 and CDR2 (germline): LGHDT, YNNKEL (reference sequence). This CDR3 reads CASTRSSNTGELFF. The CDR3 DNA follows: TGTGCCAGCACGAGGTCCTCGAACACCGGGGAGCTGTTTTTT.

This clonotype was seen ten or more times. The V call is TRBV6-5, the J call TRBJ2-5; D possibly uses TRBD1 or TRBD2 (6 bases each). CDR1 and CDR2 from the germline V gene are MNHEY and SVGAGI. This CDR3 has 15 amino acids. Trimming cost V 0 bases and J 5 bases, with 13 bases left between them. CDR3 nucleotides: TGTGCCAGCAGTTACTCAGTGGGGGGCCGCGAGACCCAGTACTTC. It specifies CASSYSVGGRETQYF.

This clonotype was counted between two and nine times. The chain carries TRBV12-3 or TRBV12-4 and TRBJ2-5; tentative D call: TRBD2 (5 bases). Trimming stripped 7 bases from V and 2 bases from J, with 14 bases between. This CDR3 is built from 14 residues. The CDR3: CASIRSGTQETQYF. CDR3 DNA sequence: TGTGCCAGCATCCGGTCGGGAACACAAGAGACCCAGTACTTC.

This clonotype has a count of ten or more. The chain has TRBV20-1 and TRBJ2-7, with D perhaps matching TRBD1 (6 bases). V was shortened by 1 base and J by 6 bases, with 13 bases between the two germline ends. The CDR3 extends over 13 amino acids. Germline V CDR1 and CDR2: DFQATT, SNEGSKA (reference sequence). This chain's CDR3 is CSARALGDTEQYF. The CDR3, as DNA: TGCAGTGCTAGAGCGTTGGGGGACACCGAGCAGTACTTC.

V is TRBV6-5 and J is TRBJ1-1; weak D call: TRBD1 (5 bases). The ends were cut back, 2 bases at V and 4 bases at J, with 11 bases in the middle. Germline loops: CDR1 MNHEY, CDR2 SVGAGI. The CDR3 covers 14 residues. CDR3 DNA: TGTGCCAGCAGTTACACCGGGGGAGTCACTGAAGCTTTCTTT. Translation: CASSYTGGVTEAFF.

This clonotype was counted between two and nine times. The V and J genes are TRBV4-2 and TRBJ2-1, with 14 bases identical to TRBD2. J was trimmed by 1 base and V by 4 bases; bases with no gene match: 9. The germline gives CDR1 LGHNA, CDR2 YNFKEQ. This CDR3 has 19 residues. CDR3 sequence reads: CASSPPWGTSGGSYNEQFF. CDR3 DNA: TGTGCCAGCAGCCCCCCTTGGGGGACTAGCGGGGGATCCTACAATGAGCAGTTCTTC.